This TCR beta chain appears in the sequencing data of a study of CD8 T cells in ankylosing spondylitis. General observations from the study: For ankylosing spondylitis blood, a TCR beta motif of under 10 highly homologous variants appeared characteristic.

About this clonotype: Its matching antigen is unknown.

The germline V gene encodes CDR1 SGDLS and CDR2 YYNGEE. Trimming at V came to 4 bases and at J to 1 base, leaving 13 bases not matched to a gene. The CDR3 runs to 20 residues. TCRdb re-called the 5' RACE reads through MiXCR, storing one row per CDR3 protein. In the table there are hundreds of thousands of distinct CDR3 sequences, around 11% of which are singletons. The source material was blood, either unsorted or a sorted T cell fraction (not recorded which). This chain links TRBV9 with TRBJ2-2; 13 bases line up with TRBD2. This TCR came from a male donor with ankylosing spondylitis. CDR3 protein: CASSTQTSRLAGGNTGELFF. The CDR3, as DNA: TGTGCCAGCAGCACTCAGACATCTCGACTAGCGGGAGGGAACACCGGGGAGCTGTTTTTT.